The 20 T cell receptor beta chains given below trace back to one sample, sequenced in a study of T cells in Graves' hyperthyroidism and ophthalmopathy. Amplification of TCR beta CDR3 regions was performed using RNA transcripts as template. RT-PCR in the first round (using the HTBI primer set) targeted the TCR CDR3. TCRdb used MiXCR to reprocess the multiplex PCR reads, holding one entry per CDR3 protein. Of some 600,000 distinct CDR3 sequences listed, approximately 15% are singletons. The source material was blood. The receptors shown here come from a woman aged 25 to 39 with Graves' hyperthyroidism that later progressed to Graves' ophthalmopathy.

Ten or more counts support this clonotype. The rearrangement uses TRBV12-3 or TRBV12-4 and TRBJ1-1; tentatively, D is TRBD1 (5 bases). The CDR3 runs to 13 residues. V was clipped by 7 bases and J by 1 base, with 10 bases between them. The CDR3 is CASTGTPNTEAFF. DNA of the CDR3: TGTGCCAGCACCGGGACTCCGAACACTGAAGCTTTCTTT.

The rearrangement uses TRBV7-9 and TRBJ2-5, with D perhaps matching TRBD1 (5 bases). Germline assignment: CDR1 SEHNR and CDR2 FQNEAQ (reference sequence). Deletions cut 0 bases from V and 2 bases from J, with 7 bases between. The CDR3 loop spans 14 amino acids. Written as DNA, the CDR3 is TGTGCCAGCAGCTTAGCGACAGAACAAGAGACCCAGTACTTC. Protein product: CASSLATEQETQYF.

This clonotype was found many times. The chain combines TRBV5-8 with TRBJ1-2; the D gene is possibly TRBD1 (5 bases). The V end lost 0 bases, the J end lost 7 bases, and 10 bases lay between the germline ends. CDR3 length: 13 residues. Germline V gene sequence: CDR1 SGHTS, CDR2 YDEGEE. CDR3 bases: TGTGCCAGCAGCTTGGATCAGGGAGGTGGCTACACCTTC. Its translation is CASSLDQGGGYTF. Full variable domain (rest looked up from reference TRBV5-8 and TRBJ1-2): EAGVTQSPTHLIKTRGQQATLRCSPISGHTSVYWYQQALGLGLQFLLWYDEGEERNRGNFPPRFSGRQFPNYSSELNVNALELEDSALYLCASSLDQGGGYTFGSGTRLTVV.

V is TRBV19 and J is TRBJ2-2; 8 bases are shared with TRBD1. V shed 3 bases and J 7 bases; nucleotides not matched to a gene: 10. This CDR3 spans 16 amino acids. The germline CDR1 and CDR2 sequences are LNHDA and SQIVND (reference sequence). As DNA, the CDR3 is TGTGCCAGTAGTATGGGTCGGCAGGGGGCAGGCGGGGAGCTGTTTTTT. It yields the protein CASSMGRQGAGGELFF.

V usage is TRBV30 and J usage is TRBJ2-5; 9 nucleotides match TRBD2. V was pared by 2 bases and J by 5 bases, with 15 bases of the junction left unmatched. The germline V gene encodes CDR1 GTSNPN and CDR2 SVGIG (reference sequence). The CDR3 totals 17 residues. The CDR3 nucleotides are TGTGCCTGGAGTAGGAGGGGGCGGACTAGCGAATTGGAGACCCAGTACTTC. Translated: CAWSRRGRTSELETQYF.

This clonotype showed up many times. This chain connects TRBV11-1 to TRBJ1-4; D is possibly TRBD1 (6 bases). This CDR3 comprises 14 residues. Germline CDR1 SGHAT, CDR2 FQDESV (reference sequence). V was pared by 5 bases and J by 7 bases, with 14 bases between. The CDR3 sequence: CASSRTAFGEKLFF. The CDR3 DNA reads TGTGCCAGCAGCAGGACAGCGTTTGGTGAAAAACTGTTTTTT.

The chain joins TRBV7-9 to TRBJ1-1; no clear D. The CDR3 length is 18 residues. V was trimmed by 5 bases and J by 1 base, leaving 23 bases between them. Germline values: CDR1 SEHNR, CDR2 FQNEAQ (reference sequence). For the CDR3, the DNA is TGTGCCAGCAGCAACCGGTCGTGGGGTTTTCTGGAGAACACTGAAGCTTTCTTT. Its translation is CASSNRSWGFLENTEAFF.

This clonotype was seen a handful of times. An end of the junction does not agree with germline; a read error may underlie this. The chain employs TRBV19 and TRBJ2-1; 10 bases line up with TRBD2. CDR3 size: 16 residues. CDR1 is LNHDA and CDR2 is SQIVND in the germline V gene (reference sequence). CDR3 amino acids: CASRPTSGKIYNEQLF. The CDR3 DNA sequence: TGTGCCAGTAGACCTACTAGCGGGAAGATCTACAATGAGCAGCTCTTC.

This clonotype was detected ten times or more. The V gene is TRBV28, the J gene TRBJ2-1; D gene ambiguous. V was clipped by 5 bases and J by 8 bases, with 7 bases between them. The CDR3 is made up of 11 amino acids. Germline V lookup: CDR1 MDHEN, CDR2 SYDVKM. In DNA, the CDR3 is TGTGCCAGCAGTAGGGTTGATGAGCAGTTCTTC. Translation gives CASSRVDEQFF.

The chain is built from TRBV24-1 and TRBJ2-2; D is unclear. V was shortened by 2 bases and J by 4 bases, with 7 bases between the two germline ends. The CDR3 runs to 14 residues. The germline CDR1 and CDR2 sequences are KGHDR and SFDVKD. The CDR3 sequence is CATSDSTGTGELFF. DNA of the CDR3: TGTGCCACCAGTGATTCTACGGGCACCGGGGAGCTGTTTTTT.

This clonotype came up a few times. The CDR3 loop reads CASRRAPAYNEQFF. The CDR3 DNA reads as TGTGCCAGCAGGAGAGCACCAGCCTACAATGAGCAGTTCTTC. The chain is built from TRBV11-3 and TRBJ2-1; D gene ambiguous. The germline V and J ends were trimmed by 6 bases and 2 bases, with 11 bases remaining between them. CDR1 SGHNT and CDR2 YENEEA come from the germline V gene. The length of the CDR3 is 14 residues.

This clonotype was detected many times. The CDR3 loop is CASSLVWGGSDDSNEQFF. The CDR3 DNA reads as TGTGCCAGCAGCTTAGTTTGGGGGGGGAGCGACGACAGCAATGAGCAGTTCTTC. The V call is TRBV11-3, the J call TRBJ2-1; 7 bases match TRBD2. This CDR3 spans 18 amino acids. Germline trimming cut 1 base from V and 6 bases from J; bases unmatched to any gene: 15. Germline V lookup: CDR1 SGHNT, CDR2 YENEEA.

This clonotype occurred many times. The chain combines TRBV2 with TRBJ1-5; D gene unclear. Germline lookup yields CDR1 SNHLY and CDR2 FYNNEI. The V and J ends lost 6 bases and 0 bases respectively, with 6 bases between them. This CDR3 is built from 13 residues. Here the CDR3 DNA reads TGTGCCAGCAGCGTATCTAGCAATCAGCCCCAGCATTTT. Translating it yields CASSVSSNQPQHF.

This clonotype has ten or more counts. CDR3 DNA: TGTGCCAGCCAGGGCGCCCTTTACCAGCCCCAGCATTTT. It codes for CASQGALYQPQHF. The chain has TRBV28 and TRBJ1-5; D is possibly TRBD1 (5 bases). V lost 8 bases, J lost 7 bases, and 15 bases lay in between. There are 13 residues in the CDR3. CDR1 is MDHEN and CDR2 is SYDVKM in the germline V gene. Supplemented by reference TRBV28 and TRBJ1-5, the full variable domain reads DVKVTQSSRYLVKRTGEKVFLECVQDMDHENMFWYRQDPGLGLRLIYFSYDVKMKEKGDIPEGYSVSREKKERFSLILESASTNQTSMYLCASQGALYQPQHFGDGTRLSIL.

This clonotype was observed at least ten times. The chain combines TRBV28 with TRBJ2-3; 8 positions match TRBD1. V shed 6 bases and J 1 base; nucleotides not matched to a gene: 6. This CDR3 contains 15 residues. CDR1 and CDR2 from the germline V gene are MDHEN and SYDVKM. In DNA form, the CDR3 reads TGTGCCAGCAGCTCGACAGGGGATGGCACAGATACGCAGTATTTT. Protein product: CASSSTGDGTDTQYF.

This clonotype showed up many times. The V and J genes are TRBV6-1 and TRBJ2-7; D might be TRBD2 (6 bases). The CDR3 is 14 residues long. Germline CDR1 MNHNS, CDR2 SASEGT. V was cut by 5 bases and J by 2 bases, with 13 bases left in between. The DNA of the CDR3 is TGTGCCAGCAGTCTAATTGGAGGGGCCTACGAGCAGTACTTC. Translating it yields CASSLIGGAYEQYF.

Only a few counts were recorded for this clonotype. This chain uses TRBV6-2 or TRBV6-3 with TRBJ2-1, with TRBD2 matching over 9 bases. Germline V CDR1 and CDR2: MNHEY, SVGEGT. With V trimmed by 2 bases and J by 6 bases, 8 bases remained unmatched. The CDR3 is 16 residues long. CDR3 protein: CASSYPRLTSGNEQFF. CDR3 bases: TGTGCCAGCAGTTACCCCCGATTGACTAGCGGCAATGAGCAGTTCTTC.

This rearrangement joins TRBV5-5 to TRBJ2-7; D is perhaps TRBD2 (6 bases). Trimming removed 4 bases at V and 3 bases at J, with 14 bases between. This CDR3 has 14 residues. The V gene's germline CDR1 is SGHKS and CDR2 YYEKEE (reference sequence). CDR3 DNA: TGTGCCAGCAGCCCGGCCTCCGGGGGCTACGAGCAGTACTTC. Protein sequence: CASSPASGGYEQYF.

In this sample, this clonotype turned up many times. The chain has TRBV28 and TRBJ1-2; D is perhaps TRBD1 (5 bases). The germline V gene has CDR1 MDHEN and CDR2 SYDVKM. V was trimmed by 7 bases and J by 2 bases, leaving 5 bases between them. The CDR3 is 11 residues long. CDR3 amino acids: CASTGNYGYTF. In nucleotides, the CDR3 is TGTGCCAGCACAGGGAACTATGGCTACACCTTC.

This clonotype has more than one count but fewer than ten. The chain uses TRBV9 and TRBJ2-3, with D unclear. Between the trimmed V and J ends, which lost 7 bases and 4 bases, there was a span of 13 bases. CDR1 SGDLS and CDR2 YYNGEE come from the germline V gene. The CDR3 is 13 residues long. The DNA for the CDR3 is TGTGCCAGCGGCGCCGCCCCCCCAGATACGCAGTATTTT. This encodes CASGAAPPDTQYF. Drawing the rest from reference TRBV9 and TRBJ2-3, the complete variable domain is DSGVTQTPKHLITATGQRVTLRCSPRSGDLSVYWYQQSLDQGLQFLIQYYNGEERAKGNILERFSAQQFPDLHSELNLSSLELGDSALYFCASGAAPPDTQYFGPGTRLTVL.